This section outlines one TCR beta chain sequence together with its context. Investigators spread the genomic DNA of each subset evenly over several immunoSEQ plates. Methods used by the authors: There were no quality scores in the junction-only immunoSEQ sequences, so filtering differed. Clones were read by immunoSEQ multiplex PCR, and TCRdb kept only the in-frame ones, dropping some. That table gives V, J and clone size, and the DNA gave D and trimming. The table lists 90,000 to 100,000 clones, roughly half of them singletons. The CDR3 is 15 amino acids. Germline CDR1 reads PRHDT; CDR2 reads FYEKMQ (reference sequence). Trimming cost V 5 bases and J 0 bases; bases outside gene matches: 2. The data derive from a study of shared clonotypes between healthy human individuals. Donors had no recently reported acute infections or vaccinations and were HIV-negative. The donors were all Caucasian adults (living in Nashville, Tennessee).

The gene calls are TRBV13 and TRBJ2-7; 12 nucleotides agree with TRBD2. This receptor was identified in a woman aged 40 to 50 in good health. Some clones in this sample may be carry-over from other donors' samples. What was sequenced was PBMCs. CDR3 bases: TGTGCCAGCAGCCGGACTAGCGGGGTCTCCTACGAGCAGTACTTC. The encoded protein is CASSRTSGVSYEQYF.